Described below is a single T cell receptor beta chain sequence and its context. Trimming left V 4 bases short and J 3 bases short, with 23 bases between. The CDR3 runs 18 residues. CDR1 SGHTS and CDR2 YDEGEE come from the germline V gene. Data came from immunoSEQ multiplex PCR; TCRdb stores just in-frame clones and leaves some out. This table holds 110,000 to 150,000 clones, approximately 94% found once. These data come from a study of cytomegalovirus exposure and HLA in healthy donors. The material sequenced was PBMCs. The origin of this receptor is a man in his late teens or twenties in good health and CMV-seropositive. The chain links TRBV5-8 to TRBJ2-1; a weak D match, TRBD1 (10 bases). This chain's CDR3 is CASSGGQGTSKLYNEQFF. The DNA for the CDR3 is TGTGCCAGCAGCGGGGGACAGGGGACTAGCAAGCTCTACAATGAGCAGTTCTTC.